This entry lists 16 T cell receptor beta chains sequenced from one sample in a study of human T cells and chemical hapten exposure. TCRdb processed the RACE reads anew with MiXCR; each CDR3 protein has one entry. The sample carries around 120,000 distinct CDR3 sequences, roughly 14% recorded once. Time point specified: pre-sensitization, week 0. Described treatment: therapeutic diphenylcyclopropenone sensitization with weekly scalp DPC. The sequencing used whole blood, collected in connection with sensitization to the hapten diphenylcyclopropenone (DPC). These receptors were collected from a young woman with alopecia areata. Some clones in this sample may be carry-over from other donors' samples.

This clonotype turned up a few times. The rearrangement links TRBV5-1 to TRBJ2-2, with 8 bases identical to TRBD1. Trimming at V came to 4 bases and at J to 6 bases, leaving 8 bases not matched to a gene. Looked up from germline, CDR1 is SGHRS and CDR2 is YFSETQ. The CDR3 is made up of 15 amino acids. Here the CDR3 DNA reads TGCGCCAGCAGCCCTGGGACAGGCGCGCCCGGGGAGCTGTTTTTT. Its protein product is CASSPGTGAPGELFF. Full variable domain (remainder filled in from reference TRBV5-1 and TRBJ2-2): KAGVTQTPRYLIKTRGQQVTLSCSPISGHRSVSWYQQTPGQGLQFLFEYFSETQRNKGNFPGRFSGRQFSNSRSEMNVSTLELGDSALYLCASSPGTGAPGELFFGEGSRLTVL.

This clonotype was detected ten times or more. The chain combines TRBV18 with TRBJ1-1; the D is unclear. The CDR3 sequence is 12 residues long. From germline, CDR1 is KGHSH and CDR2 LQKENI. V lost 4 bases, J lost 0 bases, and 3 bases lay in between. CDR3 residues: CASSQVNTEAFF. CDR3 nucleotides: TGTGCCAGCTCACAGGTGAACACTGAAGCTTTCTTT.

V usage is TRBV7-8 and J usage is TRBJ1-4, with D possibly TRBD1 on 6 matching bases. Per the germline V gene, CDR1 is SGHVS and CDR2 is FQNEAQ. This CDR3 has 16 amino acids. Trimming cost V 1 base and J 5 bases, with 14 bases left between them. The CDR3 DNA is TGTGCCAGCAGCTTAGTACTAGGACAGAACAATGAAAAACTGTTTTTT. Translated, it gives CASSLVLGQNNEKLFF.

This clonotype has a handful of counts. The V call is TRBV11-2, the J call TRBJ2-2; 14 bases are a match to TRBD2. Per the germline V gene, CDR1 is SGHAT and CDR2 is FQNNGV. J gave up 4 bases and V 6 bases, and 7 bases lay outside the gene matches. CDR3 length: 17 residues. The CDR3 region has the DNA TGTGCCAGCAGTCCGGGACTAGCGGGGGCCACCACCGGGGAGCTGTTTTTT. As protein: CASSPGLAGATTGELFF.

This clonotype has only a few counts. The chain has TRBV7-8 and TRBJ2-5; the match to TRBD1 covers 8 bases. Germline loops: CDR1 SGHVS, CDR2 FQNEAQ. This CDR3 has 14 residues. The V gene end was trimmed by 5 bases and the J gene end by 5 bases; junction bases not matched to a gene: 7. The CDR3 sequence is CASSMRQGRETQYF. As DNA, the CDR3 is TGTGCCAGCAGCATGCGACAGGGGAGGGAGACCCAGTACTTC. The full variable domain, completed using reference TRBV7-8 and TRBJ2-5, is GAGVSQSPRYKVAKRGQDVALRCDPISGHVSLFWYQQALGQGPEFLTYFQNEAQLDKSGLPSDRFFAERPEGSVSTLKIQRTQQEDSAVYLCASSMRQGRETQYFGPGTRLLVL.

At least ten counts were recorded for this clonotype. This rearrangement joins TRBV6-2 or TRBV6-3 to TRBJ1-5, with 10 positions matching TRBD1. The germline CDR1 and CDR2 sequences are MNHEY and SVGEGT. The CDR3 is 13 amino acids. Losses at the gene ends were 6 bases for V and 7 bases for J; bases not matched to a gene: 3. CDR3 sequence (DNA): TGTGCCAGCAGAGGACAGGGGGGACAGCCCCAGCATTTT. Translated: CASRGQGGQPQHF.

This clonotype was counted at least ten times. V usage is TRBV12-3 or TRBV12-4 and J usage is TRBJ2-4, with D unresolved. Trimming removed 1 base at V and 0 bases at J, with 7 bases between. The CDR3 is 15 residues long. The CDR3 sequence is CASSLVTLAKNIQYF. The DNA of the CDR3 is TGTGCCAGCAGTTTAGTCACTTTAGCCAAAAACATTCAGTACTTC.

This clonotype was counted a few times. The chain uses TRBV7-3 and TRBJ2-5; tentatively, D is TRBD1 (6 bases). The CDR3 has 13 amino acids. V was pared by 4 bases and J by 3 bases, with 9 bases between. Germline assignment: CDR1 SGHTA and CDR2 FQGTGA. CDR3 protein: CASSSHREETQYF. The DNA of the CDR3 is TGTGCCAGCAGCTCCCACAGGGAAGAGACCCAGTACTTC.

This clonotype was detected ten times or more. V and J are TRBV11-2 and TRBJ2-3; tentative D call: TRBD2 (6 bases). The CDR3 covers 16 residues. From germline, CDR1 is SGHAT and CDR2 FQNNGV. V lost 2 bases to trimming and J lost 0 bases, with 12 bases between them. The CDR3, as DNA: TGTGCCAGCAGCTTATACGGGACTTCTAGCACAGATACGCAGTATTTT. As protein: CASSLYGTSSTDTQYF.

This clonotype was counted only a few times. The gene calls are TRBV7-9 and TRBJ2-7; D is unclear. Trimming removed 0 bases at V and 3 bases at J, with 6 bases between. The germline CDR1 and CDR2 sequences are SEHNR and FQNEAQ (reference sequence). This CDR3 spans 13 amino acids. The CDR3: CASSLADHYEQYF. CDR3 in DNA: TGTGCCAGCAGCTTAGCAGACCACTACGAGCAGTACTTC.

In this sample, this clonotype turned up a few times. The J gene is TRBJ1-2, the V gene TRBV2; no definite D call. The CDR3 totals 13 residues. Germline V gene data show CDR1 as SNHLY and CDR2 as FYNNEI. V shed 4 bases and J shed 3 bases, with 9 bases lying between them. The CDR3 region is CASSVTAYYGYTF. The CDR3 nucleotides read TGTGCCAGCAGTGTTACAGCCTACTATGGCTACACCTTC.

This clonotype was picked up many times. This sequence joins TRBV5-6 and TRBJ2-3; D unresolved. With 0 bases removed from V and 2 bases from J, the gap between germline ends came to 7 bases. The CDR3 extends over 14 amino acids. In germline, CDR1 is SGHDT, CDR2 YYEEEE. The CDR3 DNA sequence: TGTGCCAGCAGCTTGGTCATAGACACAGATACGCAGTATTTT. Translating gives CASSLVIDTDTQYF. Supplemented by reference TRBV5-6 and TRBJ2-3, the full variable domain reads DAGVTQSPTHLIKTRGQQVTLRCSPKSGHDTVSWYQQALGQGPQFIFQYYEEEERQRGNFPDRFSGHQFPNYSSELNVNALLLGDSALYLCASSLVIDTDTQYFGPGTRLTVL.

This clonotype has only a few counts. The chain carries TRBV12-3 or TRBV12-4 and TRBJ2-4; maybe TRBD2 (5 bases). This CDR3 spans 13 amino acids. Trimming shortened V by 3 bases and J by 4 bases, and 7 bases separated the two germline ends. Here the CDR3 reads CASSFRGKNIQYF. CDR3 nucleotides: TGTGCCAGCAGTTTCAGAGGGAAAAACATTCAGTACTTC.

This clonotype was recorded a few times. The chain links TRBV27 to TRBJ2-1; 8 bases fit TRBD1. The CDR3 sequence is 17 residues long. CDR1 MNHEY and CDR2 SMNVEV come from the germline V gene (reference sequence). Losses at the gene ends were 6 bases for V and 2 bases for J; bases not matched to a gene: 12. The CDR3 loop is CASRTDRVRRAYNEQFF. DNA of the CDR3: TGTGCCAGCAGAACGGACAGGGTTAGGCGAGCCTACAATGAGCAGTTCTTC.

This clonotype was found once. The limits of the CDR3 on the DNA are not certain, so only TCRdb's listed CDR3 is given. V and J are TRBV27 and TRBJ1-1. Germline V gene data show CDR1 as MNHEY and CDR2 as SMNVEV (reference sequence). The length of the CDR3 is 13 amino acids, counting both ends. The CDR3 loop reads CASSFLENTEAFF.

The genes are TRBV29-1 and TRBJ2-3; the D is unclear. Germline-derived CDR1 and CDR2 are SQVTM and ANQGSEA. This CDR3 has 12 residues. The germline V and J ends were trimmed by 3 bases and 6 bases, with 10 bases remaining between them. DNA of the CDR3: TGCAGCGTTGAGAAGGGCCCCGATACGCAGTATTTT. This codes for CSVEKGPDTQYF.